This TCR beta chain was observed in a study of identical twins. TCRdb passed the 5' RACE reads through MiXCR, listing each CDR3 protein once. The sample yields some 900,000 distinct CDR3 sequences, 9% to 15% seen once. The CDR3 is made up of 15 amino acids. Trimming cost V 0 bases and J 5 bases, with 16 bases left between them. Germline V gene sequence: CDR1 DFQATT, CDR2 SNEGSKA (reference sequence). This clonotype has only a few counts. The data were also submitted as part of a second study, on yellow fever vaccine responses in identical twins.

The chain employs TRBV20-1 and TRBJ1-1; tentative D call: TRBD1 (5 bases). The receptor was derived from a woman younger than 30 in good health. The material sequenced was PBMCs. This CDR3 reads CSARDKQGVGTEAFF. In nucleotides, the CDR3 is TGCAGTGCTAGAGATAAGCAGGGAGTGGGGACTGAAGCTTTCTTT.